A single sample gave rise to the 26 T cell receptor beta chains below, sequenced in a study of T-cell reconstitution after alpha-beta-depleted transplantation in children. For TCRbeta, the library was prepared with unique molecular identifiers. TCRdb re-derived calls from the PCR reads in MiXCR, one entry per CDR3 protein. There are fewer than 1 million distinct CDR3 sequences in the sample; about 15% occur only once, and approximately 4.5% lies in the top ten. The specimen comprised PBMCs, mostly from graft donor cells, sampled 360 days after TCRalphabeta/CD19-depleted stem cell transplant. Source of these receptors: a male patient younger than 18 who had a stem cell transplant for acute lymphoblastic leukemia, so the T cells may come from the graft donor.

This CDR3 reads CASSSSGRASDTGELFF. The CDR3 coding sequence is TGTGCCAGCAGCTCTAGCGGGAGGGCCTCCGACACCGGGGAGCTGTTTTTT. The chain is built from TRBV7-9 and TRBJ2-2; 12 bases are shared with TRBD2. With 4 bases clipped from V and 3 bases from J, the junction kept 6 bases outside the gene matches. Germline V gives CDR1 SEHNR, CDR2 FQNEAQ (reference sequence). This CDR3 has 17 residues.

The chain links TRBV29-1 to TRBJ2-3, with 8 bases that match TRBD1. With 6 bases clipped from V and 3 bases from J, the junction kept 8 bases outside the gene matches. Germline V lookup: CDR1 SQVTM, CDR2 ANQGSEA. The CDR3 is made up of 14 amino acids. CDR3 amino acids: CSVKDTGGTDTQYF. The CDR3 DNA reads TGCAGCGTCAAAGATACAGGGGGGACAGATACGCAGTATTTT.

This clonotype was detected a few times. This chain's CDR3 is CAISGPGLAVMNTDTQYF. In nucleotides, the CDR3 is TGTGCCATCAGTGGGCCGGGACTAGCGGTCATGAACACAGATACGCAGTATTTT. This sequence joins TRBV10-3 and TRBJ2-3, with TRBD2 matching 11 bases. V lost 4 bases, J lost 2 bases, and 11 bases stayed unmatched. Germline V gives CDR1 ENHRY, CDR2 SYGVKD. CDR3 size: 18 residues.

This rearrangement joins TRBV5-1 to TRBJ2-7; D is perhaps TRBD2 (6 bases). V gave up 1 base and J gave up 2 bases, with 13 bases separating them. The CDR3 has 15 amino acids. Germline V gene data show CDR1 as SGHRS and CDR2 as YFSETQ. CDR3 DNA sequence: TGCGCCAGCAGCTTGTCGGGGACTGCCCCCTACGAGCAGTACTTC. As protein: CASSLSGTAPYEQYF.

This clonotype appeared once. This chain joins TRBV9 and TRBJ2-3; 14 nucleotides match TRBD2. With V trimmed by 4 bases and J by 6 bases, 16 bases remained unmatched. Germline V CDR1 and CDR2: SGDLS, YYNGEE. The CDR3 spans 19 residues. The CDR3 spells CASSPPRTSGRPDKDTQYF. In DNA, the CDR3 is TGTGCCAGCAGCCCCCCCAGGACTAGCGGGAGGCCCGACAAGGATACGCAGTATTTT.

This chain uses TRBV2 with TRBJ1-5, with D possibly TRBD1 on 5 matching bases. V was shortened by 2 bases and J by 5 bases, with 10 bases between the two germline ends. CDR1 and CDR2 (germline): SNHLY, FYNNEI. This CDR3 has 14 amino acids. CDR3 DNA sequence: TGTGCCAGCAGTGAACTTCTCAGGGATCAGCCCCAGCATTTT. Its translation is CASSELLRDQPQHF.

This clonotype showed up just a few times. The chain links TRBV12-3 or TRBV12-4 to TRBJ1-5; the D gene is possibly TRBD1 (5 bases). The CDR3 extends over 15 amino acids. Deletions cut 3 bases from V and 6 bases from J, with 15 bases between. DNA of the CDR3: TGTGCCAGCAGTTTTCTAGGACAAGGCCCTCAGCCCCAGCATTTT. Its protein is CASSFLGQGPQPQHF.

This clonotype showed up many times. The chain links TRBV24-1 to TRBJ1-1; D gene unclear. V lost 10 bases and J 4 bases, leaving 9 bases between the germline ends. This CDR3 region has 11 residues. Germline V gene lookup returns CDR1 KGHDR and CDR2 SFDVKD. DNA of the CDR3: TGTGCCACGACGGACGGCACTGAAGCTTTCTTT. Its protein is CATTDGTEAFF.

This clonotype has a count of ten or more. The V gene is TRBV12-3 or TRBV12-4, the J gene TRBJ2-2; D gene ambiguous. CDR3 length: 12 residues. Trimming shortened V by 2 bases and J by 7 bases, and 5 bases separated the two germline ends. CDR3 residues: CASSLLGGELFF. The CDR3 DNA reads as TGTGCCAGCAGTTTACTGGGCGGGGAGCTGTTTTTT.

This clonotype showed up just a few times. This sequence joins TRBV10-3 and TRBJ2-1, with D hard to call. Germline V CDR1 and CDR2: ENHRY, SYGVKD. CDR3 length: 13 amino acids. The V end lost 9 bases, the J end lost 0 bases, and 9 bases lay between the germline ends. CDR3 nucleotide sequence: TGTGCCATGGCTAGAGGCTCCTACAATGAGCAGTTCTTC. The encoded protein is CAMARGSYNEQFF.

CDR3 DNA: TGTGCCAGCAGCTTAGCGCCGGGACAACTAGAACGGACCAAAAACATTCAGTACTTC. This translates into CASSLAPGQLERTKNIQYF. The rearrangement joins TRBV7-8 to TRBJ2-4; a possible D gene is TRBD1 (6 bases). Germline loops: CDR1 SGHVS, CDR2 FQNEAQ. The CDR3 totals 19 residues. Trimming removed 0 bases from V and 2 bases from J, with 20 bases in between.

This clonotype has ten or more counts. The CDR3 DNA is TGTGCCACCAGTGGCCCGGCAGGGCTAAGGGAGCTGTTTTTT. Its translation: CATSGPAGLRELFF. The rearrangement uses TRBV24-1 and TRBJ2-2; D is possibly TRBD1 (5 bases). Trimming shortened V by 5 bases and J by 9 bases, and 15 bases separated the two germline ends. The V gene's germline CDR1 is KGHDR and CDR2 SFDVKD. This CDR3 is 14 amino acids long.

This clonotype was seen a few times. This chain joins TRBV5-1 and TRBJ2-7; no firm D call. The CDR3 sequence is 15 residues long. Germline CDR1 and CDR2: SGHRS and YFSETQ. V lost 0 bases, J lost 2 bases, and 12 bases lay in between. DNA for the CDR3: TGCGCCAGCAGCTTGGTGTTCTCCTCTACCTACGAGCAGTACTTC. This encodes CASSLVFSSTYEQYF.

This clonotype was detected a few times. The V gene is TRBV20-1, the J gene TRBJ2-7; D assignment may be TRBD1 or TRBD2 (5 bases each). The CDR3 totals 13 residues. V was trimmed by 0 bases and J by 2 bases, leaving 8 bases between them. Germline lookup yields CDR1 DFQATT and CDR2 SNEGSKA (reference sequence). The CDR3 region is CSARDMGAYEQYF. CDR3 coding DNA: TGCAGTGCTAGAGATATGGGGGCCTACGAGCAGTACTTC.

The rearrangement uses TRBV6-5 and TRBJ2-7; 13 nucleotides line up with TRBD2. V shed 6 bases, J shed 4 bases, and the junction held 12 bases outside the gene matches. The CDR3 has 17 amino acids. Germline V lookup: CDR1 MNHEY, CDR2 SVGAGI. DNA for the CDR3: TGTGCCAGCAGCTACGGACTAGCGGGAGTTGAGGTGTACGAGCAGTACTTC. This sequence encodes CASSYGLAGVEVYEQYF.

This clonotype was recorded many times. The chain recombines TRBV5-5 with TRBJ2-1, with a possible D match to TRBD2 (6 bases). Germline V gene sequence: CDR1 SGHKS, CDR2 YYEKEE (reference sequence). The ends were cut back, 5 bases at V and 10 bases at J, with 16 bases in the middle. The CDR3 runs 13 residues. The CDR3 protein is CASSLMRDSEQFF. CDR3 nucleotides: TGTGCCAGCAGTTTGATGCGGGATAGCGAGCAGTTCTTC.

This clonotype was seen more than once but under ten times. The chain uses TRBV27 and TRBJ2-1; possibly TRBD2 for D (5 bases). Germline CDR1 is MNHEY and CDR2 is SMNVEV (reference sequence). Trimming left V 6 bases short and J 7 bases short, with 16 bases between. The CDR3 is 14 amino acids. For the CDR3, the DNA is TGTGCCAGCAGCTCCCTTGGGAGCCTTAATGAGCAGTTCTTC. Protein product: CASSSLGSLNEQFF.

The J gene is TRBJ2-7, the V gene TRBV19; D ambiguous. This CDR3 contains 14 residues. Trimming took 1 base from V and 0 from J, leaving 7 bases between them. From germline, CDR1 is LNHDA and CDR2 SQIVND (reference sequence). The CDR3 spells CASSIVVSSYEQYF. The CDR3 bases are TGTGCCAGTAGTATAGTGGTCAGCTCCTACGAGCAGTACTTC.

This sequence joins TRBV3-1 and TRBJ2-2, with D possibly being TRBD1 (6 bases). The CDR3 loop spans 14 amino acids. V was cut by 3 bases and J by 6 bases, with 11 bases left in between. The germline V gene has CDR1 LGHDT and CDR2 YNNKEL (reference sequence). The CDR3 sequence: CASSHEQGAGELFF. The DNA for the CDR3 is TGTGCCAGCAGCCACGAACAGGGCGCCGGGGAGCTGTTTTTT.

This sequence joins TRBV7-3 and TRBJ2-1; 14 positions agree with TRBD2. The germline V gene has CDR1 SGHTA and CDR2 FQGTGA. Losses at the gene ends were 3 bases for V and 6 bases for J; bases not matched to a gene: 4. The CDR3 runs 16 residues. CDR3 in DNA: TGTGCCAGCAGCTTTAGACTAGCGGGAGGGTTCAATGAGCAGTTCTTC. Its translation: CASSFRLAGGFNEQFF.

Here the CDR3 DNA reads TGCGCCAGCAGCCAAGCGACGACGGAGACCCAGTACTTC. Residues: CASSQATTETQYF. The chain recombines TRBV4-1 with TRBJ2-5, with unresolved D. The V gene lost 1 base and the J gene lost 5 bases, with 8 bases spanning the gap. CDR1 and CDR2 (germline): MGHRA, YSYEKL. The CDR3 contains 13 residues.

This clonotype appeared a few times. The chain is built from TRBV7-6 and TRBJ2-7; TRBD2 agrees at 11 bases. CDR3 size: 15 residues. The V gene end was trimmed by 0 bases and the J gene end by 5 bases; junction bases not matched to a gene: 3. Germline CDR1 reads SGHVS; CDR2 reads FNYEAQ. In nucleotides, the CDR3 is TGTGCCAGCAGCTTAGCCACTAGCGGGAGTGACGAGCAGTACTTC. Translating gives CASSLATSGSDEQYF.

The chain has TRBV5-1 and TRBJ2-3, with 11 positions matching TRBD2. The CDR3 has 17 amino acids. Germline V gene lookup returns CDR1 SGHRS and CDR2 YFSETQ. Losses at the gene ends were 4 bases for V and 0 bases for J; bases not matched to a gene: 7. CDR3 coding DNA: TGCGCCAGCAGCATCGGGACTAGCGGAGCTAGCACAGATACGCAGTATTTT. Residues: CASSIGTSGASTDTQYF.

This clonotype was found a few times. This chain joins TRBV7-9 and TRBJ2-5; possibly TRBD2 for D (5 bases). V gave up 1 base and J gave up 4 bases, with 19 bases separating them. This CDR3 contains 17 residues. The germline V gene has CDR1 SEHNR and CDR2 FQNEAQ (reference sequence). CDR3 bases: TGTGCCAGCAGCTTAGATTTCCCAGCGGAAGGTGGAGAGACCCAGTACTTC. Amino acids: CASSLDFPAEGGETQYF.

This clonotype was seen a handful of times. The V and J genes are TRBV27 and TRBJ1-5; 11 bases are a match to TRBD1. Germline-derived CDR1 and CDR2 are MNHEY and SMNVEV (reference sequence). Trimming cost V 4 bases and J 5 bases; bases outside gene matches: 4. The CDR3 is 15 amino acids. CDR3: CASSWTGGADQPQHF. DNA of the CDR3: TGTGCCAGCAGTTGGACAGGGGGCGCCGATCAGCCCCAGCATTTT.

This clonotype was counted ten times or more. The chain has TRBV3-1 and TRBJ2-1; no clear D. The CDR3 is 12 amino acids. Germline values: CDR1 LGHDT, CDR2 YNNKEL (reference sequence). Trimming cost V 0 bases and J 6 bases, with 3 bases left between them. The CDR3 spells CASSQDTNEQFF. For the CDR3, the DNA is TGTGCCAGCAGCCAAGATACCAATGAGCAGTTCTTC.